These 16 T cell receptor beta chains originate from one sample sequenced in a study of regulatory dendritic cells for organ transplantation. These TCRs' antigens remain unknown. Allogeneic regulatory or mature dendritic cells were co-cultured for less than six days with CFSE-labeled sorted T cells at 1:10. The data were produced by immunoSEQ multiplex PCR, yet TCRdb's version contains in-frame clones alone and is incomplete. The sample includes around 7,400 clones, less than 75% seen only once; the top ten take around 3.8%. The specimen was memory CD4+ T cells from blood cultured with dendritic cells. As to subset: CD45RO+ memory T cells. All receptors come from a human donor in good health.

J is TRBJ1-6 and V is TRBV19, with D maybe TRBD1 (5 bases). The CDR3 has 12 amino acids. Per the germline V gene, CDR1 is LNHDA and CDR2 is SQIVND (reference sequence). Between the trimmed V and J ends, which lost 8 bases and 6 bases, there was a span of 8 bases. The CDR3 region is CASGHPNSPLHF. CDR3 in DNA: TGTGCCAGTGGACACCCTAATTCACCCCTCCACTTT.

In its sample, this clone was seen once. V usage is TRBV10-3 and J usage is TRBJ2-3; TRBD1 aligns across 11 bases. V was clipped by 4 bases and J by 0 bases; unmatched bases: 3. The CDR3 spans 16 residues. Germline V gene sequence: CDR1 ENHRY, CDR2 SYGVKD. CDR3 nucleotide sequence: TGTGCCATCAGTGGGACAGGGGGCCCTAGCACAGATACGCAGTATTTT. Translating it yields CAISGTGGPSTDTQYF.

The CDR3, as DNA: TGTGCCAGCAGCTTAGCGTCCGTTCCCAGCTATGGCTACACCTTC. Encoded protein: CASSLASVPSYGYTF. The rearrangement links TRBV11-2 to TRBJ1-2; D remains ambiguous. Germline V CDR1 and CDR2: SGHAT, FQNNGV. Trimming left V 1 base short and J 4 bases short, with 13 bases between. The CDR3 is made up of 15 amino acids.

Only a few counts were recorded for this clone. This rearrangement joins TRBV5-6 to TRBJ2-2, with D possibly TRBD1 on 6 matching bases. CDR1 and CDR2 from the germline V gene are SGHDT and YYEEEE. The CDR3 loop spans 16 amino acids. The V end lost 4 bases, the J end lost 1 base, and 14 bases lay between the germline ends. CDR3: CASSGLPQGNTGELFF. In DNA, the CDR3 is TGTGCCAGCAGCGGCCTCCCACAGGGGAACACCGGGGAGCTGTTTTTT.

The CDR3 sequence is CASSFTIVGYTF. For the CDR3, the DNA is TGTGCCAGCAGCTTCACAATTGTCGGCTACACCTTC. The chain employs TRBV7-2 and TRBJ1-2; D gene uncertain. With 3 bases removed from V and 8 bases from J, the gap between germline ends came to 10 bases. The CDR3 consists of 12 residues. CDR1 and CDR2 (germline): SGHTA, FQGNSA.

The genes are TRBV5-4 and TRBJ2-1, with 9 bases aligning to TRBD1. The CDR3 contains 14 residues. Germline V lookup: CDR1 SGHNT, CDR2 YYREEE (reference sequence). V gave up 2 bases and J gave up 6 bases; unmatched junction bases: 3. CDR3 region: CASSFPGQGNEQFF. Here the CDR3 DNA reads TGTGCCAGCAGCTTTCCGGGACAGGGCAATGAGCAGTTCTTC.

This chain uses TRBV5-4 with TRBJ2-6, with 9 bases that match TRBD1. The germline V gene encodes CDR1 SGHNT and CDR2 YYREEE (reference sequence). V shed 3 bases and J 2 bases; nucleotides not matched to a gene: 9. CDR3 length equals 18 residues. CDR3 DNA: TGTGCCAGCAGCTGGGGAGGGACAGGGTTCGCTGGGGCCAACGTCCTGACTTTC. As protein: CASSWGGTGFAGANVLTF.

CDR3 DNA sequence: TGTGCCAGCAGCCCGGGACAGATGAACACTGAAGCTTTCTTT. This sequence encodes CASSPGQMNTEAFF. The rearrangement joins TRBV7-3 to TRBJ1-1, with 7 bases matching TRBD1. The CDR3 covers 14 residues. Per germline, CDR1 SGHTA and CDR2 FQGTGA. With V trimmed by 5 bases and J by 0 bases, 3 bases remained unmatched.

This clone is categorized as medium-sized (0.01 to 0.1%). The genes are TRBV7-9 and TRBJ1-4; D not resolved. The V end lost 1 base, the J end lost 0 bases, and 9 bases lay between the germline ends. Looked up from germline, CDR1 is SEHNR and CDR2 is FQNEAQ (reference sequence). The CDR3 runs 16 residues. The CDR3 coding sequence is TGTGCCAGCAGCTTAGTTTCGGGGACAACTAATGAAAAACTGTTTTTT. Amino acid sequence: CASSLVSGTTNEKLFF.

This clone was seen a single time. The chain uses TRBV7-9 and TRBJ2-3; tentative D call: TRBD1 (6 bases). V was shortened by 6 bases and J by 4 bases, with 17 bases between the two germline ends. CDR1 SEHNR and CDR2 FQNEAQ come from the germline V gene (reference sequence). CDR3 length: 15 amino acids. The CDR3, as DNA: TGTGCCAGCAGTAGACCGGGACAAAACCCAGATACGCAGTATTTT. Amino acid sequence: CASSRPGQNPDTQYF.

J is TRBJ2-3 and V is TRBV5-4; no clear D gene. Trimming took 2 bases from V and 8 from J, leaving 6 bases between them. CDR3 length: 11 amino acids. Germline lookup yields CDR1 SGHNT and CDR2 YYREEE (reference sequence). The CDR3 bases are TGTGCCAGCAGCTTCTCGGGTACGCAGTATTTT. Its protein is CASSFSGTQYF.

In this sample, this clone turned up a few times. V is TRBV5-1 and J is TRBJ2-4; weak D call: TRBD2 (6 bases). The CDR3 is made up of 14 amino acids. CDR1 is SGHRS, CDR2 YFSETQ, per germline. V shed 0 bases and J shed 6 bases, with 10 bases lying between them. The CDR3 nucleotides read TGCGCCAGCAGCTTGGGGAGGGAAGTAAACATTCAGTACTTC. Translation gives CASSLGREVNIQYF.

This chain connects TRBV6-6 to TRBJ2-2, with D maybe TRBD1 (6 bases). V lost 2 bases, J lost 7 bases, and 14 bases lay in between. There are 15 residues in the CDR3. The germline V gene encodes CDR1 MNHNY and CDR2 SVGAGI (reference sequence). CDR3 nucleotides: TGTGCCAGCAGTTACGCCCAGGGGATAAACGGGGAGCTGTTTTTT. Translated, it gives CASSYAQGINGELFF.

This sequence joins TRBV5-1 and TRBJ2-5, with TRBD2 as a possible D gene (7 bases). The CDR3 has 14 amino acids. Germline assignment: CDR1 SGHRS and CDR2 YFSETQ. The V and J ends lost 2 bases and 5 bases respectively, with 13 bases between them. CDR3 nucleotides: TGCGCCAGCAGCTTCGGGGGGCCGTCGGAGACCCAGTACTTC. Translated: CASSFGGPSETQYF.

The genes are TRBV6-1 and TRBJ2-7; 8 bases agree with TRBD1. Germline CDR1 and CDR2: MNHNS and SASEGT. J gave up 2 bases and V 6 bases, and 6 bases lay outside the gene matches. The CDR3 spans 14 residues. The CDR3 coding sequence is TGTGCCAGCAGGCAAGACAGGGGAACCTACGAGCAGTACTTC. Residues: CASRQDRGTYEQYF.

The CDR3 bases are TGTGCCAGCAGTTTCCTGGGAGCGGGGGGGCCGGGCACAGATACGCAGTATTTT. It encodes CASSFLGAGGPGTDTQYF. The chain employs TRBV27 and TRBJ2-3, with 10 bases identical to TRBD2. The ends lost 3 bases at V and 1 base at J; junction bases unmatched: 10. The germline V gene encodes CDR1 MNHEY and CDR2 SMNVEV (reference sequence). This CDR3 contains 18 residues.